Listed below are T cell receptor beta chains from one sample, sequenced in a study of PD-1 blockade in classical Hodgkin lymphoma. Generated by immunoSEQ multiplex PCR, the TCRdb table keeps only in-frame clones and is missing some. The sample has about 97,000 clones, approximately 88% seen once. The sequencing here drew on peripheral blood mononuclear cells (PBMCs), taken at baseline. The receptors were gathered from a human donor with classical Hodgkin lymphoma. Each CDR3 is given with its conserved first and last residue. The order of the fields is J gene, V gene, CDR3 protein.

TRBJ2-2 TRBV11-1 CASSFGPDWWELFF
TRBJ1-5 TRBV19 CASRWGANSNQPQHF
TRBJ2-1 TRBV21-1 CASSTVDRSHNEQFF
TRBJ2-7 TRBV7-9 CASSLPGIPTISPYEQYF
TRBJ2-5 TRBV5-6 CASSLLSEETQYF
TRBJ2-7 TRBV11-3 CASSLEAGSTYEQYF
TRBJ2-1 TRBV6-4 CASSTRPITGAHNEQFF
TRBJ1-2 TRBV7-2 CASSFRGGNGYTF
TRBJ1-2 TRBV7-2 CASSLGVNYGYTF
TRBJ1-1 TRBV30 CAWSTSQGRGAFF
TRBJ1-1 TRBV27 CASSSGALNTEAFF
TRBJ2-1 TRBV7-8 CASSLQGGNEQFF
TRBJ2-5 TRBV29-1 CSVPGQAGETQYF
TRBJ2-2 TRBV28 CASSFPTGLAGGFTGELFF
TRBJ2-1 TRBV7-5 CGRRLFNEQFF
TRBJ1-1 TRBV27 CASSLSSGLNTEAFF
TRBJ1-1 TRBV5-5 CASSTQGALNTEAFF
TRBJ2-7 TRBV7-6 CASSLDRGPSYEQYF
TRBJ2-3 TRBV6-5 CASSYLTGTATEGQYF
TRBJ1-1 TRBV4-3 CASSQDGGLNTEAFF
TRBJ2-1 TRBV5-4 CASSDATSGHNEQFF
TRBJ2-3 TRBV5-1 CASSLVLGGSTDTQYF
TRBJ1-4 TRBV10-3 CAISDGGATNEKLFF
TRBJ1-1 TRBV5-1 CASSPGLNTEAFF
TRBJ1-3 TRBV29-1 CSVEDTGSGNTIYF
TRBJ1-1 TRBV6-1 CASSEEAVGSEAFF
TRBJ2-7 TRBV10-3 CAISPSGRDYEQYF
TRBJ2-7 TRBV6-5 CASSYSGAGGSYEQYF
TRBJ1-4 TRBV30 CAWRLMPNEKLFF
TRBJ2-7 TRBV29-1 CSVVIWGGTGDYEQYF
TRBJ2-1 TRBV11-1 CASSYSLTRSNEQFF
TRBJ1-3 TRBV19 CASSIQRTGGNTIYF
TRBJ2-3 TRBV2 CASVGKEKDTQYF
TRBJ2-1 TRBV5-4 CASSRTSGSYNEQFF
TRBJ2-7 TRBV6-1 CASRVNLAAYEQYF
TRBJ2-2 TRBV19 CASSPAGGVVGELFF
TRBJ2-7 TRBV7-8 CASSLGLAGASYEQYF
TRBJ1-1 TRBV10-3 CAIREGGNTEAFF
TRBJ2-1 TRBV9 CASSVVASGRDEQFF
TRBJ2-4 TRBV5-8 CASSFWAGQAKNIQYF
TRBJ1-1 TRBV10-3 CAITSGTGRTEAFF
TRBJ2-1 TRBV5-1 CASSPELTPSSYNEQFF
TRBJ2-7 TRBV7-9 CASSLAGAGAYEQYF
TRBJ1-4 TRBV9 CASSVGQDIDEKLFF
TRBJ1-1 TRBV7-6 CASSRGPTEGSEAFF
TRBJ1-2 TRBV27 CASSWGREGYGYTF
TRBJ1-1 TRBV5-1 CASGEDPNTEAFF
TRBJ1-1 TRBV13 CASSYPGNTEAFF